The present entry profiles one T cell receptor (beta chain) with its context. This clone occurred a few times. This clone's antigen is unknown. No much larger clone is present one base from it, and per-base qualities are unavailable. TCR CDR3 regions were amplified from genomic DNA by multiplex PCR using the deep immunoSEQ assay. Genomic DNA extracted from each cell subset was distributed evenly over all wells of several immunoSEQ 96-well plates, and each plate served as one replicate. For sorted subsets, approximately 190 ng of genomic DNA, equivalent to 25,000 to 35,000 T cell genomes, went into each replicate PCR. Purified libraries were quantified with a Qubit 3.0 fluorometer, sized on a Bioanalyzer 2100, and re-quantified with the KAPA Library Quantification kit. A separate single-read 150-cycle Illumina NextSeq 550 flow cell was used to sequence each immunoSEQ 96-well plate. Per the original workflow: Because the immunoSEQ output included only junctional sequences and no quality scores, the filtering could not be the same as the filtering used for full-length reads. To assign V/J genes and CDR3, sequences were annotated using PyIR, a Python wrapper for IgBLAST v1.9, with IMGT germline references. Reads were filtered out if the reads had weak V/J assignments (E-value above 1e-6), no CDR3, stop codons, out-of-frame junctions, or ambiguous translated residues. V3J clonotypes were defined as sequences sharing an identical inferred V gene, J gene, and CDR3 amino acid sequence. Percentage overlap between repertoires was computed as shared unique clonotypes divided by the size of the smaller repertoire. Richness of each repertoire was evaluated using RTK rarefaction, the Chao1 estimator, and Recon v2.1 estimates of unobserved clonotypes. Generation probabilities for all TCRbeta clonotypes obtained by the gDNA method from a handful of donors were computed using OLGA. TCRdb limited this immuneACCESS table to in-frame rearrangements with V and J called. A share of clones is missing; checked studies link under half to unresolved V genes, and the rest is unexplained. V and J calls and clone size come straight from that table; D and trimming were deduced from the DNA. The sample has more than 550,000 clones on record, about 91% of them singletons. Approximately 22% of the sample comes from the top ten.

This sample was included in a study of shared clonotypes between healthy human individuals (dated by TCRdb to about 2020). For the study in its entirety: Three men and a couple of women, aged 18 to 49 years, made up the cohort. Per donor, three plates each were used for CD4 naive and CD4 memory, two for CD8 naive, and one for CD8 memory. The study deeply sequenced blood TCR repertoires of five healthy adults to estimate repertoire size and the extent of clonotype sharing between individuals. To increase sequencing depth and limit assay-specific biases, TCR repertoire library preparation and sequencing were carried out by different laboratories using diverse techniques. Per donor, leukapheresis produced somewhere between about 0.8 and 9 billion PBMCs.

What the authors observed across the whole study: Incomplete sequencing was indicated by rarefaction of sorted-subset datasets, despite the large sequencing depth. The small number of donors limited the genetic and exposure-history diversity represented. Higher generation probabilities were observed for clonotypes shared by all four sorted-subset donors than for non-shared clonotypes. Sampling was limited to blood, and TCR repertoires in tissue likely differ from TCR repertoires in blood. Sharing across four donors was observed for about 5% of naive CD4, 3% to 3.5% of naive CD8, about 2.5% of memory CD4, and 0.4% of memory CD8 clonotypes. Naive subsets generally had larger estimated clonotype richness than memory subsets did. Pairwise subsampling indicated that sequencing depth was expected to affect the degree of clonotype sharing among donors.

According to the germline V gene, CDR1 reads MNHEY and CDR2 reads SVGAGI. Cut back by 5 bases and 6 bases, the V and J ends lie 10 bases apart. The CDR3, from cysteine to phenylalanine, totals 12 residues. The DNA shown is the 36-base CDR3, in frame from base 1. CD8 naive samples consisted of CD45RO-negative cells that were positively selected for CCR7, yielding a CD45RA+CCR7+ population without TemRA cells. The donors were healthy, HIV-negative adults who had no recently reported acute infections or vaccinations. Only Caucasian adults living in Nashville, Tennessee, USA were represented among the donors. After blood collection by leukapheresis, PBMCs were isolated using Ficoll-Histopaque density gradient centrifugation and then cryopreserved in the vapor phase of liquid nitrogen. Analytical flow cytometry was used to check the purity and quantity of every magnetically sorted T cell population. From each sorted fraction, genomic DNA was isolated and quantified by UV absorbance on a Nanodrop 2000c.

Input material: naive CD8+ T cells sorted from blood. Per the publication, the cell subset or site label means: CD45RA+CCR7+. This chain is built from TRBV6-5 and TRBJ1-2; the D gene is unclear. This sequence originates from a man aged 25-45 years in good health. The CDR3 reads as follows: CASSLNRNGYTF. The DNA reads TGTGCCAGCAGTCTGAACAGAAATGGCTACACCTTC.